These 28 T cell receptor beta chains were all obtained from the same sample, sequenced in a study of T cells after yellow fever vaccination. One entry per CDR3 protein, called by TCRdb with MiXCR from the 5' RACE reads. The table records 550,000 or so distinct CDR3 sequences, under 25% of them present only once. This specimen consisted of PBMCs, obtained 15 days after the yellow fever booster vaccination. The receptors were gathered from a man younger than 40 who received the YFV17D yellow fever vaccine.

There are a few counts of this clonotype. The CDR3 nucleotides are TGCGCCAGCAGCCAGTCAGACAGGGGGGCCGGGGAGCTGTTTTTT. It is translated as CASSQSDRGAGELFF. V gene TRBV4-3 combines with J gene TRBJ2-2, with 9 bases lining up with TRBD1. CDR1 and CDR2 (germline): LGHNA, YSLEER. Unmatched junction bases numbered 5, after V lost 3 bases and J lost 6 bases. The CDR3 consists of 15 residues.

In this sample, this clonotype turned up a few times. This sequence joins TRBV7-2 and TRBJ2-7; 7 bases align to TRBD2. Germline CDR1 SGHTA, CDR2 FQGNSA. The length of the CDR3 is 14 residues. V dropped 1 base and J dropped 3; count of bases not matched to a gene: 3. The CDR3 nucleotides read TGTGCCAGCAGCTTAGTTCCTAGCGGCTACGAGCAGTACTTC. This translates into CASSLVPSGYEQYF.

The V gene is TRBV21-1, the J gene TRBJ2-2; whether TRBD2, the table's D call, matches the DNA was not checked. TRBV21-1 is a pseudogene. The CDR3 contains 15 residues. The CDR3 DNA reads as TGTGCCAGCAGCAGTAGTGGGATAAAAACCGGGGAGCTGTTTTTT. Translation gives CASSSSGIKTGELFF.

The gene calls are TRBV20-1 and TRBJ1-4, with D unclear. The ends were cut back, 0 bases at V and 8 bases at J, with 10 bases in the middle. The CDR3 is made up of 13 amino acids. Germline-derived CDR1 and CDR2 are DFQATT and SNEGSKA (reference sequence). The CDR3 coding sequence is TGCAGTGCTAGAGATGGTCCGGGAGAAAAACTGTTTTTT. This gives the protein CSARDGPGEKLFF.

This clonotype has more than one count but fewer than ten. V and J are TRBV29-1 and TRBJ1-3, with D unresolved. Trimming cost V 2 bases and J 7 bases, with 6 bases left between them. CDR1 SQVTM and CDR2 ANQGSEA come from the germline V gene. The length of the CDR3 is 11 residues. In DNA, the CDR3 is TGCAGCGTTGAAAGCCCCAACACCATATATTTT. Encoded protein: CSVESPNTIYF.

This clonotype was counted at least ten times. One end of the junction does not line up with germline, which may come from a read error. The chain has TRBV6-1 and TRBJ2-7, with 8 bases identical to TRBD2. The CDR3 covers 15 residues. Germline assignment: CDR1 MNHNS and CDR2 SASEGT. The CDR3 sequence: CASSEAGAGSYEQYF. The CDR3 bases are TGTGCCAGCAGCGAAGCGGGAGCGGGCTCCTACGAGCAGTACTTC.

This clonotype was seen many times. The gene calls are TRBV7-8 and TRBJ2-7, with 7 bases identical to TRBD2. Germline V gene data show CDR1 as SGHVS and CDR2 as FQNEAQ. The CDR3 runs to 15 residues. The V and J ends lost 1 base and 3 bases, in that order; junction bases with no gene match: 6. CDR3 residues: CASSLEVSGLYEQYF. As DNA, the CDR3 is TGTGCCAGCAGCTTAGAGGTTAGCGGGCTCTACGAGCAGTACTTC.

V is TRBV3-1 and J is TRBJ1-1; D possibly corresponds to TRBD1 (5 bases). V dropped 6 bases and J dropped 1 base, with 12 bases sitting between them. Looked up from germline, CDR1 is LGHDT and CDR2 is YNNKEL (reference sequence). The CDR3 is made up of 14 amino acids. The CDR3 loop is CASRGPGQNTEAFF. CDR3 nucleotide sequence: TGTGCCAGCAGGGGGCCGGGCCAGAACACTGAAGCTTTCTTT.

The chain joins TRBV10-3 to TRBJ2-7; D call uncertain. The CDR3 runs 12 residues. CDR1 ENHRY and CDR2 SYGVKD come from the germline V gene. V was clipped by 2 bases and J by 6 bases, with 8 bases between them. The CDR3, as DNA: TGTGCCATCAGTGAGAGCTTTGCCGAGCAGTACTTC. It specifies CAISESFAEQYF.

The chain couples TRBV5-1 to TRBJ2-1, with D uncertain. The CDR3 is 16 amino acids. Trimming pared 3 bases from V and 2 bases from J, leaving 15 bases between. Germline CDR1 and CDR2: SGHRS and YFSETQ. CDR3 in amino acids: CASSSTLAITYNEQFF. The CDR3 nucleotides read TGCGCCAGCAGCTCAACCTTAGCTATTACCTACAATGAGCAGTTCTTC.

This rearrangement joins TRBV10-3 to TRBJ2-3, with D perhaps TRBD2 (6 bases). The CDR3 is made up of 14 amino acids. Looked up from germline, CDR1 is ENHRY and CDR2 is SYGVKD. V lost 8 bases, J lost 1 base, and 13 bases lay in between. The DNA of the CDR3 is TGTGCCATCCGCGGGGTTCTCGGCACAGATACGCAGTATTTT. Translated: CAIRGVLGTDTQYF.

The genes are TRBV20-1 and TRBJ2-3, with 7 bases lining up with TRBD2. V was pared by 2 bases and J by 2 bases, with 4 bases of the junction left unmatched. Per germline, CDR1 DFQATT and CDR2 SNEGSKA (reference sequence). The CDR3 runs 14 residues. CDR3 sequence reads: CSARPSGITDTQYF. The CDR3 coding sequence is TGCAGTGCTAGACCTAGCGGAATCACAGATACGCAGTATTTT.

This clonotype was counted a few times. J is TRBJ2-2 and V is TRBV20-1; TRBD2 matches at 11 bases. The V gene's germline CDR1 is DFQATT and CDR2 SNEGSKA (reference sequence). The CDR3 spans 15 residues. This CDR3 reads CSAGLAGGITGELFF. In nucleotides, the CDR3 is TGCAGCGCTGGGCTAGCGGGAGGAATCACCGGGGAGCTGTTTTTT.

This clonotype was observed a handful of times. The rearrangement links TRBV14 to TRBJ2-1, with D unclear. V shed 2 bases and J shed 2 bases, with 4 bases lying between them. The CDR3 has 13 residues. Per the germline V gene, CDR1 is SGHDN and CDR2 is FVKESK. The CDR3 loop reads CASSQLPYNEQFF. Written as DNA, the CDR3 is TGTGCCAGCAGCCAATTGCCCTACAATGAGCAGTTCTTC.

A few counts support this clonotype. The rearrangement joins TRBV6-2 or TRBV6-3 to TRBJ2-1, with TRBD2 matching 7 bases. In germline, CDR1 is MNHEY, CDR2 SVGEGT. With 3 bases clipped from V and 9 bases from J, the junction kept 8 bases outside the gene matches. CDR3 length equals 14 residues. The CDR3 nucleotides read TGTGCCAGCAGTTATCCCACACCTAGCGGTGAGCAGTTCTTC. Amino acid sequence: CASSYPTPSGEQFF.

The genes are TRBV18 and TRBJ2-5; D gene uncertain. This CDR3 has 14 amino acids. Germline V gives CDR1 KGHSH, CDR2 LQKENI. Trimming removed 2 bases from V and 0 bases from J, with 7 bases in between. The CDR3 region has the DNA TGTGCCAGCTCACCATCAGCTAACCAAGAGACCCAGTACTTC. Amino acids: CASSPSANQETQYF.

The rearrangement joins TRBV12-3 or TRBV12-4 to TRBJ2-7; D remains ambiguous. With 2 bases removed from V and 3 bases from J, the gap between germline ends came to 14 bases. This CDR3 region has 15 residues. The CDR3 protein is CASSLIGRGIYEQYF. CDR3 bases: TGTGCCAGCAGTTTAATAGGCAGAGGTATCTACGAGCAGTACTTC.

This clonotype was seen more than once but under ten times. Written as DNA, the CDR3 is TGTGCCAGCACCCTAACAGGGATGAACACTGAAGCTTTCTTT. Encoded protein: CASTLTGMNTEAFF. The V gene is TRBV7-9, the J gene TRBJ1-1, with TRBD1 as a possible D gene (6 bases). The CDR3 extends over 14 amino acids. V lost 7 bases to trimming and J lost 0 bases, with 12 bases between them. Germline CDR1 is SEHNR and CDR2 is FQNEAQ (reference sequence).

The chain links TRBV5-6 to TRBJ2-1; D ambiguous. V shed 3 bases and J shed 5 bases, with 15 bases lying between them. Germline-derived CDR1 and CDR2 are SGHDT and YYEEEE. The CDR3 has 15 residues. This chain's CDR3 is CASSSPGWADNEQFF. In DNA form, the CDR3 reads TGTGCCAGCAGCTCCCCCGGGTGGGCCGACAATGAGCAGTTCTTC. Based on the CDR3 plus reference TRBV5-6 and TRBJ2-1, the full variable domain is DAGVTQSPTHLIKTRGQQVTLRCSPKSGHDTVSWYQQALGQGPQFIFQYYEEEERQRGNFPDRFSGHQFPNYSSELNVNALLLGDSALYLCASSSPGWADNEQFFGPGTRLTVL.

The chain links TRBV7-2 to TRBJ2-5, with 11 nucleotides matching TRBD2. The germline V gene has CDR1 SGHTA and CDR2 FQGNSA. Trimming at V came to 9 bases and at J to 4 bases, leaving 7 bases not matched to a gene. The CDR3 sequence is 14 residues long. CDR3 nucleotide sequence: TGTGCCAGTAGCGGGAGGGCCGCCCCAGAGACCCAGTACTTC. Residues: CASSGRAAPETQYF. The variable domain in full, with the rest retrieved from reference TRBV7-2 and TRBJ2-5, is GAGVSQSPSNKVTEKGKDVELRCDPISGHTALYWYRQSLGQGLEFLIYFQGNSAPDKSGLPSDRFSAERTGGSVSTLTIQRTQQEDSAVYLCASSGRAAPETQYFGPGTRLLVL.

This clonotype turned up a few times. This chain connects TRBV5-1 to TRBJ1-1; D unclear. This CDR3 has 14 amino acids. Deletions cut 4 bases from V and 1 base from J, with 11 bases between. CDR1 and CDR2 from the germline V gene are SGHRS and YFSETQ. In nucleotides, the CDR3 is TGCGCCAGCAGCGCGGACTTAGGGAACACTGAAGCTTTCTTT. It is translated as CASSADLGNTEAFF.

The chain has TRBV30 and TRBJ2-3; D possibly corresponds to TRBD1 (6 bases). Deletions cut 5 bases from V and 1 base from J, with 16 bases between. The CDR3 covers 15 residues. Germline CDR1 GTSNPN, CDR2 SVGIG (reference sequence). The CDR3 nucleotides are TGTGCCTGGGCAGGGGCATCTACTCGCACAGATACGCAGTATTTT. Amino acid sequence: CAWAGASTRTDTQYF. The full variable domain, completed using reference TRBV30 and TRBJ2-3, is SQTIHQWPATLVQPVGSPLSLECTVEGTSNPNLYWYRQAAGRGLQLLFYSVGIGQISSEVPQNLSASRPQDRQFILSSKKLLLSDSGFYLCAWAGASTRTDTQYFGPGTRLTVL.

The chain couples TRBV20-1 to TRBJ2-3, with D unresolved. Per germline, CDR1 DFQATT and CDR2 SNEGSKA (reference sequence). The CDR3 is 14 amino acids. Trimming left V 3 bases short and J 0 bases short, with 10 bases between. The CDR3 nucleotides are TGCAGTGCTAGCGCGGTCTACAGCACAGATACGCAGTATTTT. Translating it yields CSASAVYSTDTQYF.

CDR3 bases: TGTGCCAGCAGTTCTCAACGAAGCCTACTTCAGCCCCAGCATTTT. The encoded protein is CASSSQRSLLQPQHF. The chain carries TRBV28 and TRBJ1-5; no definite D call. This CDR3 spans 15 amino acids. V lost 4 bases, J lost 6 bases, and 16 bases lay in between. Germline V gene data show CDR1 as MDHEN and CDR2 as SYDVKM.

Details on this clonotype: A read error is possible here, since a much larger clone lies one base away. The chain couples TRBV10-3 to TRBJ2-5, with 8 bases lining up with TRBD2. From germline, CDR1 is ENHRY and CDR2 SYGVKD. CDR3 length: 15 amino acids. The CDR3 DNA reads as TGTTCCATCAGTGAGCCCTCGGGGGGGCGGGAGACCCAGTACTTC. Translation: CSISEPSGGRETQYF.

The sample holds a few counts of this clonotype. The chain has TRBV20-1 and TRBJ2-7; TRBD2 matches at 8 bases. The CDR3 is 11 residues long. Germline V lookup: CDR1 DFQATT, CDR2 SNEGSKA (reference sequence). The V gene end was trimmed by 3 bases and the J gene end by 9 bases; junction bases not matched to a gene: 4. The CDR3 sequence is CSASGLAGQYF. Written as DNA, the CDR3 is TGCAGTGCTAGTGGGCTAGCGGGGCAGTACTTC.

The chain combines TRBV6-5 with TRBJ2-2; D is uncertain. CDR3 length: 15 amino acids. The V end was cut by 4 bases, the J end by 2 bases, with 11 bases between. Per the germline V gene, CDR1 is MNHEY and CDR2 is SVGAGI. The CDR3 region has the DNA TGTGCCAGCAGTTTCCCCAGTCCTAACACCGGGGAGCTGTTTTTT. Amino acids: CASSFPSPNTGELFF.

V is TRBV29-1 and J is TRBJ2-2; 9 bases agree with TRBD1. This CDR3 spans 14 amino acids. The trim removed 7 bases at V and 0 bases at J, leaving 3 bases unmatched. CDR1 and CDR2 (germline): SQVTM, ANQGSEA. The CDR3 bases are TGCAGCGGTCGGACAGGGGCGAACACCGGGGAGCTGTTTTTT. Translated: CSGRTGANTGELFF.